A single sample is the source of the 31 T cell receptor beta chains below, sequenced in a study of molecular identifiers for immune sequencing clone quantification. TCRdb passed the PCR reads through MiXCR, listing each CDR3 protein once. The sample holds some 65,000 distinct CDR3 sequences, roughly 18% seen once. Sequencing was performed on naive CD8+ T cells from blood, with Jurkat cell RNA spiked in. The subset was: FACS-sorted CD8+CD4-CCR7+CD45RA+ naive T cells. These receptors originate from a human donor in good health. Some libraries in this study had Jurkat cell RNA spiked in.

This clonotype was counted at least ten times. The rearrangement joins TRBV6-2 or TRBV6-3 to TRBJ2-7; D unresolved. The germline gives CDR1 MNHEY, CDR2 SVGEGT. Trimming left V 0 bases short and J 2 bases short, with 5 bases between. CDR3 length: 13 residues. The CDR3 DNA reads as TGTGCCAGCAGTTACTCCACCGCCTACGAGCAGTACTTC. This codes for CASSYSTAYEQYF.

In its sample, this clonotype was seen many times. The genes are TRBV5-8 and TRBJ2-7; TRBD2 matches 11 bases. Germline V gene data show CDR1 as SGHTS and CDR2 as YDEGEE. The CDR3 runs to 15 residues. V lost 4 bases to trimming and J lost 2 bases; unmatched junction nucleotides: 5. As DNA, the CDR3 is TGTGCCAGCAGCCCGGGACTAGCGGCCACCTACGAGCAGTACTTC. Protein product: CASSPGLAATYEQYF.

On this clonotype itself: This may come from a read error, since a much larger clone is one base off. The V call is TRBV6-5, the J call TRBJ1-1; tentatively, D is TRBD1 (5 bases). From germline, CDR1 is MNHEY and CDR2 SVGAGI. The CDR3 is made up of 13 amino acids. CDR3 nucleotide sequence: TGTGCCAGGAGTTACTATTCCACAGGTGAAGCTTTCTTT. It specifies CARSYYSTGEAFF.

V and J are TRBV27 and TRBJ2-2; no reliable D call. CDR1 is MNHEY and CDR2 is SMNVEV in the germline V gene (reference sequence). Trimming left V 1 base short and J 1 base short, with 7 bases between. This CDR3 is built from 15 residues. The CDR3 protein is CASSLYRMNTGELFF. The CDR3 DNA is TGTGCCAGCAGTTTATATAGGATGAACACCGGGGAGCTGTTTTTT.

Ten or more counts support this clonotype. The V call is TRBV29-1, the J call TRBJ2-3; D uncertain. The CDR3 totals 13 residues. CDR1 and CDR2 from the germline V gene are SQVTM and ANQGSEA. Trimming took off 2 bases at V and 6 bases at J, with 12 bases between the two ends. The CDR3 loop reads CSVELVLGDTQYF. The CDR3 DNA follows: TGCAGCGTTGAATTGGTCCTAGGGGATACGCAGTATTTT.

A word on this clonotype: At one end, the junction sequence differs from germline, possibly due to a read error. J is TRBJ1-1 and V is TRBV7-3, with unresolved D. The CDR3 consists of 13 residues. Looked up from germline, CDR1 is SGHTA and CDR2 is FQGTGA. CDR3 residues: CASSSTANTGAFF. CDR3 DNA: TGTGCCAGCAGCTCTACAGCGAACACTGGAGCTTTCTTT.

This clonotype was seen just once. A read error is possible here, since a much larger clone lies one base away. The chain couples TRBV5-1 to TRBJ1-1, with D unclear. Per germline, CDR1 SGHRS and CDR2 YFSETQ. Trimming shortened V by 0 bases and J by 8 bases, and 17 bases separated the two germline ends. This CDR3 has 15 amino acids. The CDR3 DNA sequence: TGCGCCAGCAGCTTGGGGGCCGATCAGCGGGCCGAAGCTTTCTTT. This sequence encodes CASSLGADQRAEAFF.

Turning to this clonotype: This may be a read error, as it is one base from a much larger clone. In nucleotides, the CDR3 is TGTGCCAGCAGCTTAACGTCGCAGCGAAACACCGGGGAGCTGTTTTTT. Translated, it gives CASSLTSQRNTGELFF. This chain joins TRBV7-9 and TRBJ2-2, with no clear D. Germline CDR1 is SEHNR and CDR2 is FQNEAQ (reference sequence). V gave up 2 bases and J gave up 2 bases, with 12 bases separating them. The CDR3 length is 16 residues. The full variable domain, in which reference TRBV7-9 and TRBJ2-2 provide the parts outside the CDR3, is DTGVSQNPRHKITKRGQNVTFRCDPISEHNRLYWYRQTLGQGPEFLTYFQNEAQLEKSRLLSDRFSAERPKGSFSTLEIQRTEQGDSAMYLCASSLTSQRNTGELFFGEGSRLTVL.

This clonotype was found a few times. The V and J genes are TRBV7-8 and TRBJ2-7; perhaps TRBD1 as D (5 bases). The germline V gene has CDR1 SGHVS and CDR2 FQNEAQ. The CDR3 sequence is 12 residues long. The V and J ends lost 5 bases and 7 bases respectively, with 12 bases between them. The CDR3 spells CASSDMTVEQYF. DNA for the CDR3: TGTGCCAGCAGCGACATGACAGTGGAGCAGTACTTC.

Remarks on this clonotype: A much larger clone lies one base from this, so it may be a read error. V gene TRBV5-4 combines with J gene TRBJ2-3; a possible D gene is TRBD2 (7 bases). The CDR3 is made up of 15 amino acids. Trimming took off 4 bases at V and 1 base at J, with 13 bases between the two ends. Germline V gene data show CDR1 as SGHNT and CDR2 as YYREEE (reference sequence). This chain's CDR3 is CASSGGGGGTDTQYF. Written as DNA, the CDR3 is TGTGCCAGCAGCGGGGGAGGGGGGGGCACAGATACGCAGTATTTT.

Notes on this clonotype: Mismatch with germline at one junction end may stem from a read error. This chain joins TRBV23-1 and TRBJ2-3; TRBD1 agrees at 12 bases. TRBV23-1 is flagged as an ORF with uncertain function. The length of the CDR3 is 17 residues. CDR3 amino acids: CASSRTGQGAQLDAQYF. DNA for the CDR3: TGCGCCAGCAGTCGAACGGGACAGGGGGCGCAGTTAGATGCGCAGTATTTT.

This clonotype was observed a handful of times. CDR3 coding DNA: TGTGCCAGCAGTGTCAGGGCCGCAGGGAATGAGCAGTTCTTC. This encodes CASSVRAAGNEQFF. The V call is TRBV2, the J call TRBJ2-1; a weak D match, TRBD1 (5 bases). CDR1 is SNHLY, CDR2 FYNNEI, per germline. The CDR3 loop spans 14 amino acids. The V end lost 4 bases, the J end lost 7 bases, and 14 bases lay between the germline ends.

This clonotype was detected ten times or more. CDR3 in DNA: TGTGCCACCAGCGCCCAAAGTGAAGCGGGGTCGGACATTCAGTACTTC. The encoded protein is CATSAQSEAGSDIQYF. This chain uses TRBV15 with TRBJ2-4, with 7 bases fitting TRBD2. The V gene end was trimmed by 5 bases and the J gene end by 8 bases; junction bases not matched to a gene: 15. This CDR3 region has 16 residues. The germline gives CDR1 LNHNV, CDR2 YYDKDF (reference sequence).

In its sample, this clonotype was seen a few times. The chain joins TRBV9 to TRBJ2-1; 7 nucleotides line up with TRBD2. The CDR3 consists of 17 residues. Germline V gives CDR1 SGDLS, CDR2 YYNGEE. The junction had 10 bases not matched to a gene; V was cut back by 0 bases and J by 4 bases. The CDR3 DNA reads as TGTGCCAGCAGCGTAGACCCCCTAGCGGAAGAATACAATGAGCAGTTCTTC. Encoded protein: CASSVDPLAEEYNEQFF.

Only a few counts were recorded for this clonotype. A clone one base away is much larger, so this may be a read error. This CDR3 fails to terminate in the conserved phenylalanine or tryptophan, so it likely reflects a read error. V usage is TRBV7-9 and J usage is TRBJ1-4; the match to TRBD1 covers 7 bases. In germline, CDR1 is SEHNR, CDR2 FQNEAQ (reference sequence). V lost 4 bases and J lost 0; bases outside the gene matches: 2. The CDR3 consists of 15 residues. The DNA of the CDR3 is TGTGCCAGCAGCTCCCAGGGGGCAACTAATGAAAAACTGTTTCTT. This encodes CASSSQGATNEKLFL.

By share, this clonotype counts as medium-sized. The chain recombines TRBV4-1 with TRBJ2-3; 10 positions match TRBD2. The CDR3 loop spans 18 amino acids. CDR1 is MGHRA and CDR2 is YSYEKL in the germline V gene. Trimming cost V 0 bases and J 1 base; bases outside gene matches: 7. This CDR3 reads CASSQEVLAGVRTDTQYF. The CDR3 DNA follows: TGCGCCAGCAGCCAAGAGGTCCTAGCGGGAGTTCGCACAGATACGCAGTATTTT.

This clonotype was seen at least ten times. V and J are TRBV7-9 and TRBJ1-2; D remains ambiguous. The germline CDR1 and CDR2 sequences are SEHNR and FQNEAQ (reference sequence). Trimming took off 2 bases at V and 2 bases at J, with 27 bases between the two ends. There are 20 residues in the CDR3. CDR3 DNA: TGTGCCAGCAGCTTACCAATCGGACTGAGGAATCCTCAGTCGAACTATGGCTACACCTTC. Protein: CASSLPIGLRNPQSNYGYTF.

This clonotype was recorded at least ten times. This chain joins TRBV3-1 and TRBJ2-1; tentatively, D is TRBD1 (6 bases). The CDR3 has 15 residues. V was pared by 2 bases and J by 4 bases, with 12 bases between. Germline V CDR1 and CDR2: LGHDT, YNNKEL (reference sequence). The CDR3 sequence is CASSQTGLKYNEQFF. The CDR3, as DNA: TGTGCCAGCAGCCAAACAGGGCTGAAGTACAATGAGCAGTTCTTC.

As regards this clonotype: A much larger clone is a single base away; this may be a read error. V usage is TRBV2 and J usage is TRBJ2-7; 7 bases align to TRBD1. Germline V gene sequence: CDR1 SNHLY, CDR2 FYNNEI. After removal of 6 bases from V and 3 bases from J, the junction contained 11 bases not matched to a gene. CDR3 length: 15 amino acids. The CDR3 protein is CASRKNRGMGYEQYF. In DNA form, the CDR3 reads TGTGCCAGCAGGAAAAACAGGGGTATGGGCTACGAGCAGTACTTC.

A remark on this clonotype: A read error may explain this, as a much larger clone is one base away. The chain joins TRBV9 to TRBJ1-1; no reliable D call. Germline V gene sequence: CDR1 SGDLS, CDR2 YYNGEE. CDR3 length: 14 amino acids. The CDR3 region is CANSPTILYTEAFF. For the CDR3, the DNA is TGTGCCAACAGCCCAACCATTTTATACACTGAAGCTTTCTTT.

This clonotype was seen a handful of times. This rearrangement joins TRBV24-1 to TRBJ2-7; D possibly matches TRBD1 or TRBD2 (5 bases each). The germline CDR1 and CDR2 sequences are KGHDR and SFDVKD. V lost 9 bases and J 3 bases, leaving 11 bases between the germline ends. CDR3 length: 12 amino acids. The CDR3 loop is CATSPGHYEQYF. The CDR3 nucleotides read TGTGCCACCTCTCCGGGGCACTACGAGCAGTACTTC.

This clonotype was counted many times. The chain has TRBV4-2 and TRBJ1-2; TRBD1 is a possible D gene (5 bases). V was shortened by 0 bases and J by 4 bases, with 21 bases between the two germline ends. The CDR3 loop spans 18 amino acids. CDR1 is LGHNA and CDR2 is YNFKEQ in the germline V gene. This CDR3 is CASSQDPPPGPASYGYTF. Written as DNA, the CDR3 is TGTGCCAGCAGCCAAGATCCCCCACCAGGGCCCGCTTCCTATGGCTACACCTTC.

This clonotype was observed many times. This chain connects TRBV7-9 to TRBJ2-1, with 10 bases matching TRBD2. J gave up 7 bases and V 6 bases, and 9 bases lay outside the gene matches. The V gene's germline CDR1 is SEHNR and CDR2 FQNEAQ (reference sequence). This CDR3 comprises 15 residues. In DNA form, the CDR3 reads TGTGCCAGCAGGTATTTAGCGGGAGGACCGAATGAGCAGTTCTTC. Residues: CASRYLAGGPNEQFF. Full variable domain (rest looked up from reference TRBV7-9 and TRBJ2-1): DTGVSQNPRHKITKRGQNVTFRCDPISEHNRLYWYRQTLGQGPEFLTYFQNEAQLEKSRLLSDRFSAERPKGSFSTLEIQRTEQGDSAMYLCASRYLAGGPNEQFFGPGTRLTVL.

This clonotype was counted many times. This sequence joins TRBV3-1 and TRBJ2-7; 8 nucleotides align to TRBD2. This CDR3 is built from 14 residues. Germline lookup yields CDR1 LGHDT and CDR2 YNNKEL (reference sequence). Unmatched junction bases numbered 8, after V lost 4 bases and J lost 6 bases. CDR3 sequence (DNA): TGTGCCAGCAGCCCGGGACTAGTTCAGGCCGAGCAGTACTTC. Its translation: CASSPGLVQAEQYF.

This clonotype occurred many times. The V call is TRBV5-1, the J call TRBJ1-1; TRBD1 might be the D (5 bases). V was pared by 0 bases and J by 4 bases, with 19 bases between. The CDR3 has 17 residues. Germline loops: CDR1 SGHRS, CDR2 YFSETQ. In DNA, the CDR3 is TGCGCCAGCAGCTTGGCCCCCTTCGACAGTAGACCCACTGAAGCTTTCTTT. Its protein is CASSLAPFDSRPTEAFF.

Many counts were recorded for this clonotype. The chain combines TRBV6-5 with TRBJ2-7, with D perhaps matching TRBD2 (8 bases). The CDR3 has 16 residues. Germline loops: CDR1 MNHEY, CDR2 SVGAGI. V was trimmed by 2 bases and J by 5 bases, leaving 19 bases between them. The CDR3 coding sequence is TGTGCCAGCAGTTACGGACAGGAGAGCGGGAGCCACGAGCAGTACTTC. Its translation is CASSYGQESGSHEQYF.

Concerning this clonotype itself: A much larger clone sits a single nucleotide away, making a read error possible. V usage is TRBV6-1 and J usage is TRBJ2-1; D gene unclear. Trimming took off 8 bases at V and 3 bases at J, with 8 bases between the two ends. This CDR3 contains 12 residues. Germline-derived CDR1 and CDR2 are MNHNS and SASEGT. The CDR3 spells CASGRDYNEQFF. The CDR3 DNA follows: TGTGCCAGCGGAAGAGACTACAATGAGCAGTTCTTC.

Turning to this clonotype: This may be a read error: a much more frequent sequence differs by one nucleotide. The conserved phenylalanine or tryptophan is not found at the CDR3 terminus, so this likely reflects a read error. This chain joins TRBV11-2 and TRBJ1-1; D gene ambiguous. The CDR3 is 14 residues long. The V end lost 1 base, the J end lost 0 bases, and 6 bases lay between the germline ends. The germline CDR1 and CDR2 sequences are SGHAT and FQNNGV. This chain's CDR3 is CASSLGYVNTEAFL. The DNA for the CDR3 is TGTGCCAGCAGCTTAGGCTATGTGAACACTGAAGCTTTCCTT.

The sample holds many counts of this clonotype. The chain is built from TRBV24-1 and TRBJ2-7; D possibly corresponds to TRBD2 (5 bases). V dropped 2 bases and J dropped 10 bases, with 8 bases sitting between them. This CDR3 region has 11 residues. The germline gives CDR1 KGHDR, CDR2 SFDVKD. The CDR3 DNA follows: TGTGCCACCAGTGATTCGGGGATACAGTACTTC. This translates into CATSDSGIQYF.

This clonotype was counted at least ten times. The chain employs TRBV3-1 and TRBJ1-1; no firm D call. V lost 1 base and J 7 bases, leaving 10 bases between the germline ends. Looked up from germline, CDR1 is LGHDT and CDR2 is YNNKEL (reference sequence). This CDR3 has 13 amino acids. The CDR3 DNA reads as TGTGCCAGCAGCCAAGGGACCTTTGTTGAAGCTTTCTTT. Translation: CASSQGTFVEAFF.

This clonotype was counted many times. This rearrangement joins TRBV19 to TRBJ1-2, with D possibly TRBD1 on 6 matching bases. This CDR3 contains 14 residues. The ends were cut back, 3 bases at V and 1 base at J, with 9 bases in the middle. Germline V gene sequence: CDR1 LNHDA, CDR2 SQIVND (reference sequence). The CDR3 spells CASSMDSFNYGYTF. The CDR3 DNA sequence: TGTGCCAGTAGTATGGACAGCTTTAACTATGGCTACACCTTC.